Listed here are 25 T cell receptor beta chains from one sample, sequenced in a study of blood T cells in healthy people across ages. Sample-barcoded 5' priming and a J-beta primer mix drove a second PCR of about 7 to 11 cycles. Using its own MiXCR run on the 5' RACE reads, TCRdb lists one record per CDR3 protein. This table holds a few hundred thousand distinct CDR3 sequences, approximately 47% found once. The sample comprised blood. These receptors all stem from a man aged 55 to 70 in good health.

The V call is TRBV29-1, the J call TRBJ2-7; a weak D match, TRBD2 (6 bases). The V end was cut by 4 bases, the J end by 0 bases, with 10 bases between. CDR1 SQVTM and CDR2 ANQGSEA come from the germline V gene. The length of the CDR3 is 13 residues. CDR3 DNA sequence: TGCAGCGTTGCGGGAGCCCCCTCCTACGAGCAGTACTTC. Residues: CSVAGAPSYEQYF.

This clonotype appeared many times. The CDR3 nucleotides read TGCAGTGCCGCAGGGTGGGCCTCCGGGGATACGCAGTATTTT. Its protein product is CSAAGWASGDTQYF. The chain couples TRBV20-1 to TRBJ2-3; D is possibly TRBD1 (5 bases). CDR3 size: 14 residues. Trimming cost V 6 bases and J 6 bases, with 19 bases left between them. Germline lookup yields CDR1 DFQATT and CDR2 SNEGSKA (reference sequence).

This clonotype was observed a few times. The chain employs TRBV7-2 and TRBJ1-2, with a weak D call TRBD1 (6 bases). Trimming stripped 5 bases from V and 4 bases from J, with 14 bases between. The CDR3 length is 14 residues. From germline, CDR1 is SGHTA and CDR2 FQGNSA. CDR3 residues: CASSGQYSGYGYTF. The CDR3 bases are TGTGCCAGCAGCGGACAGTATTCCGGCTATGGCTACACCTTC. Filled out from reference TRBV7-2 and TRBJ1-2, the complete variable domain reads GAGVSQSPSNKVTEKGKDVELRCDPISGHTALYWYRQSLGQGLEFLIYFQGNSAPDKSGLPSDRFSAERTGGSVSTLTIQRTQQEDSAVYLCASSGQYSGYGYTFGSGTRLTVV.

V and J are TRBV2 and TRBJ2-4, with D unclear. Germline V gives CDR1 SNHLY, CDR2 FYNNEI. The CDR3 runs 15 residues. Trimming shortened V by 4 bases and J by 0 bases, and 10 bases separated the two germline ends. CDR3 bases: TGTGCCAGCAGTGGAGGCACTTTAGCCAAAAACATTCAGTACTTC. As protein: CASSGGTLAKNIQYF.

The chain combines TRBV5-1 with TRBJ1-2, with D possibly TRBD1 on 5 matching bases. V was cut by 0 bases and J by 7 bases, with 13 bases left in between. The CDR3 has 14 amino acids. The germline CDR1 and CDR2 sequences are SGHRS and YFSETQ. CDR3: CASSLAGREVGYTF. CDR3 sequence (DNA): TGCGCCAGCAGCTTGGCGGGACGGGAAGTTGGCTACACCTTC.

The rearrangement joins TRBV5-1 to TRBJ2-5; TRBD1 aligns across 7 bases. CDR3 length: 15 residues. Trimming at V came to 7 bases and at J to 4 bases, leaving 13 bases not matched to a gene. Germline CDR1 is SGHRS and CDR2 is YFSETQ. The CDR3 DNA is TGCGCCAGCGTTACCGACAGGGATCGGGGAGAGACCCAGTACTTC. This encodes CASVTDRDRGETQYF.

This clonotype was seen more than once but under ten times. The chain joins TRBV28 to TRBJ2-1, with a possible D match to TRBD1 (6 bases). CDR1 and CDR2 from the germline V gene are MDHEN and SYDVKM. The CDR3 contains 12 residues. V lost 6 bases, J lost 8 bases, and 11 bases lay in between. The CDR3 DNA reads TGTGCCAGCAGAGGGACATCGGATGAGCAGTTCTTC. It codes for CASRGTSDEQFF.

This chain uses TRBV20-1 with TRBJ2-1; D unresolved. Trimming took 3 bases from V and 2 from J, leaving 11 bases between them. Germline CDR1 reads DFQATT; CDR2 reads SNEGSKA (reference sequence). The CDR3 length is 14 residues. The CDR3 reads CSARGDSAYNEQFF. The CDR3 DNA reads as TGCAGTGCTAGGGGTGACTCAGCCTACAATGAGCAGTTCTTC.

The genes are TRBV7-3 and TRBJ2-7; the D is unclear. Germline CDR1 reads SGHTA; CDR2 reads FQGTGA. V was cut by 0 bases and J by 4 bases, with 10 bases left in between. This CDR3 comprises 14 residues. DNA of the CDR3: TGTGCCAGCAGCTTAACTCCAGGAAATTACGAGCAGTACTTC. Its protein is CASSLTPGNYEQYF.

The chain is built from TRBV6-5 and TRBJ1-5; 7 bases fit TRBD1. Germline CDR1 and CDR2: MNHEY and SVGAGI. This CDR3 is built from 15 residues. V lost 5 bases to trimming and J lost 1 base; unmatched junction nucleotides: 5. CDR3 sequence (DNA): TGTGCCAGCAGTCGACAGGGTACGAGCAATCAGCCCCAGCATTTT. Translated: CASSRQGTSNQPQHF.

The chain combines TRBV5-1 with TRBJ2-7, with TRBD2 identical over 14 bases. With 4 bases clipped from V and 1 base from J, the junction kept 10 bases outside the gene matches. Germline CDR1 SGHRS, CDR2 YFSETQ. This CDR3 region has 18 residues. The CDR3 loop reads CASSTGLAGGQTSYEQYF. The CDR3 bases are TGCGCCAGCAGCACAGGACTAGCGGGAGGTCAAACTTCCTACGAGCAGTACTTC.

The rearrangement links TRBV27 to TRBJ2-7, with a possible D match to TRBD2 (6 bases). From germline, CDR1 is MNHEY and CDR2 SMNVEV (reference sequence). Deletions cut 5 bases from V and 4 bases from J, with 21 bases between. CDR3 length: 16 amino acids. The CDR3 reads CASSQRGGHKGYEQYF. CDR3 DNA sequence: TGTGCCAGCAGTCAAAGGGGAGGACACAAAGGGTACGAGCAGTACTTC.

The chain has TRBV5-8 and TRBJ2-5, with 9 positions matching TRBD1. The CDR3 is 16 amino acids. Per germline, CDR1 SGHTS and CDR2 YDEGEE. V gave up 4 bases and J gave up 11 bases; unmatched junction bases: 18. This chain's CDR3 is CASSNKGTGLYNEQYF. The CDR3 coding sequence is TGTGCCAGCAGCAACAAAGGGACAGGGTTGTATAATGAGCAGTACTTC.

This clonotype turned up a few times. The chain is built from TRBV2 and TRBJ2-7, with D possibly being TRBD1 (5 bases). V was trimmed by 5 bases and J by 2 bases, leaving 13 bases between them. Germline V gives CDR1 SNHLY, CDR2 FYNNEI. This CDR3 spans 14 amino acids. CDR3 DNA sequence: TGTGCCAGCAGTAACGCAGGGCCCCCCTACGAGCAGTACTTC. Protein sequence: CASSNAGPPYEQYF.

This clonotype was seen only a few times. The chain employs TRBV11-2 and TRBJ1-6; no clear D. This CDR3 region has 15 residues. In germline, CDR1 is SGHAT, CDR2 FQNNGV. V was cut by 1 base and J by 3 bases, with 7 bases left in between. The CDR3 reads CASSLAEVYNSPLHF. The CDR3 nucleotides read TGTGCCAGCAGCTTAGCAGAGGTCTATAATTCACCCCTCCACTTT.

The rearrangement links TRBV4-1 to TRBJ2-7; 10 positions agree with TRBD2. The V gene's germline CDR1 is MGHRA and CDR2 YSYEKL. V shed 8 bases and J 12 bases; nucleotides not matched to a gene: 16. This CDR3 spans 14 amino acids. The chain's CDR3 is CASSTSGAGETRYF. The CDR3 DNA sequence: TGCGCCAGCTCAACTAGCGGGGCTGGGGAGACCCGGTACTTC.

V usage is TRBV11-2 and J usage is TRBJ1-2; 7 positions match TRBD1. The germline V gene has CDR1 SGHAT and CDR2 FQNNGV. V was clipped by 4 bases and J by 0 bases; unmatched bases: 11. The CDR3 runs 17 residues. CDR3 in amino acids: CASSSPRGVAANYGYTF. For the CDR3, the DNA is TGTGCCAGCAGCTCTCCCAGGGGGGTTGCGGCTAACTATGGCTACACCTTC.

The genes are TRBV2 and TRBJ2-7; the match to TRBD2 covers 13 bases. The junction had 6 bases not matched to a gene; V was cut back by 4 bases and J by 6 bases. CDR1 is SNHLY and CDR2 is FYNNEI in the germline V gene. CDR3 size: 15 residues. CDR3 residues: CASSVALAGGLEQYF. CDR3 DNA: TGTGCCAGCAGTGTCGCACTAGCGGGGGGGCTCGAGCAGTACTTC.

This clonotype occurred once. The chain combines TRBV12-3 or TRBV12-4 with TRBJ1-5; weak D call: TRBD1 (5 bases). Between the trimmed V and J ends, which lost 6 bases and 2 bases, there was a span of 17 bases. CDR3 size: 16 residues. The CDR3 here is CASSSTTGVGNQPQHF. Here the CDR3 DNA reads TGTGCCAGCAGCTCCACTACGGGGGTGGGCAATCAGCCCCAGCATTTT.

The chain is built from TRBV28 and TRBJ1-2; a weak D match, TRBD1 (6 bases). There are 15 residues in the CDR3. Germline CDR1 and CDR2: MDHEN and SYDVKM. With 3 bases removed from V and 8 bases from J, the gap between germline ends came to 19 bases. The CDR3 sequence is CASSLRGALLIGYTF. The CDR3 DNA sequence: TGTGCCAGCAGTTTGCGGGGGGCCCTCCTTATAGGCTACACCTTC.

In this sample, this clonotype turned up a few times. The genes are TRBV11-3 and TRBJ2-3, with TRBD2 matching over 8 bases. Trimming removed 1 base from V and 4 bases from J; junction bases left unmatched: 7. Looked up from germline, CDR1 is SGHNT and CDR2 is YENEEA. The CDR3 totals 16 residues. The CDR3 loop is CASSLGRSGGSDTQYF. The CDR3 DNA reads TGTGCCAGCAGCTTAGGGAGGAGCGGGGGATCAGATACGCAGTATTTT.

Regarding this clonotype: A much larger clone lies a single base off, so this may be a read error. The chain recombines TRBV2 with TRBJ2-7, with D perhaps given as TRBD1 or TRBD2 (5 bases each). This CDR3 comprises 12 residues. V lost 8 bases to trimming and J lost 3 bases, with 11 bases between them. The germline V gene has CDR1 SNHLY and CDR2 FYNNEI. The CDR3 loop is CASARGVYEQYF. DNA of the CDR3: TGTGCCAGCGCGAGGGGTGTCTACGAGCAGTACTTC. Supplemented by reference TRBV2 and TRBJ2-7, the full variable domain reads EPEVTQTPSHQVTQMGQEVILRCVPISNHLYFYWYRQILGQKVEFLVSFYNNEISEKSEIFDDQFSVERPDGSNFTLKIRSTKLEDSAMYFCASARGVYEQYFGPGTRLTVT.

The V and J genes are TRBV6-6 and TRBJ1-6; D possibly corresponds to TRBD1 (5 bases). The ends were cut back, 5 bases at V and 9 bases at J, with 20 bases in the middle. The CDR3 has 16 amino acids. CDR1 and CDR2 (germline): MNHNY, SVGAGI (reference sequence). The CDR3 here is CASSPGGNRDSSPLHF. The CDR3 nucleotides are TGTGCCAGCAGTCCCGGGGGGAATAGGGATAGTTCACCCCTCCACTTT.

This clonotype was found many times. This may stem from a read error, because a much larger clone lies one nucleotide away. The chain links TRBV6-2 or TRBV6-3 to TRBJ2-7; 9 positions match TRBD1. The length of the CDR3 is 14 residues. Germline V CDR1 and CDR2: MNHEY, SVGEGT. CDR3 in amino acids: CASSDSGQGFEQYF. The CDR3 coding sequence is TGTGCCAGCAGTGACTCGGGACAGGGATTCGAGCAGTACTTC.

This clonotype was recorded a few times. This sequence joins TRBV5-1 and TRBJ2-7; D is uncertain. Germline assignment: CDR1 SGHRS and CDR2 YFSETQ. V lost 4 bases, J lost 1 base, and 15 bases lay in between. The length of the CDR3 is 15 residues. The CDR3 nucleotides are TGCGCCAGCAGCCCCGACGCGGCGAGGTCCTACGAGCAGTACTTC. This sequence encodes CASSPDAARSYEQYF.